This note documents a single TCR beta chain sequence. Its specificity is unknown. Trimming stripped 6 bases from V and 7 bases from J, with 10 bases between. This CDR3 spans 12 amino acids. These data belong to a study of blood T cells in healthy people across ages. Study-wide results and caveats: Strong correlation existed between TCR beta diversity and naive T cell percentage.

Using a J-beta primer mix together with a sample-barcoded 5' primer, a second PCR was run for about 6 to 12 cycles. Each CDR3 protein gets one entry after TCRdb re-called the 5' RACE reads with MiXCR. The sample comprises around 820,000 distinct CDR3 sequences, approximately 25% of which are singletons, and 3% to 4% rests with the top ten. The same specimen was also included in a second study, on T cells of mothers and their children. From that second work: From each mother came over 8 million TCR beta CDR3 reads, and from each child came 3 million to 3.5 million.

The chain uses TRBV12-3 or TRBV12-4 and TRBJ2-1; D tentatively fits TRBD1 or TRBD2 (5 bases each). This receptor was taken from a boy aged 5-17 years in good health. Input material: blood. CDR3 amino acids: CASSRDPNEQFF. For the CDR3, the DNA is TGTGCCAGCAGCAGGGACCCTAATGAGCAGTTCTTC.